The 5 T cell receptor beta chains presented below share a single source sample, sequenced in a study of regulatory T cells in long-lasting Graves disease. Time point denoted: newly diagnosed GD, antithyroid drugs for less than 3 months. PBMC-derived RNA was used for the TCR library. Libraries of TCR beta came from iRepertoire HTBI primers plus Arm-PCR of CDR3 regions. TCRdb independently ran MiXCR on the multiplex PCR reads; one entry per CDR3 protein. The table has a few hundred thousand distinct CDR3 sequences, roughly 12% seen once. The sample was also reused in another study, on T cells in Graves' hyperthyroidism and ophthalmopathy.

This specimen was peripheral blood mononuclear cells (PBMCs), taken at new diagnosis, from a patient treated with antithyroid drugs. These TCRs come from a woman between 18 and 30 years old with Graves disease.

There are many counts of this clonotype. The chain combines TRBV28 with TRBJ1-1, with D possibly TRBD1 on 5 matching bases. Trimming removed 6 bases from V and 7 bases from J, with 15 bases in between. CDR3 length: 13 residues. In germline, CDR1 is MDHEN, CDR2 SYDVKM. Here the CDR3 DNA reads TGTGCCAGCAGCCCCCCGGGGGTCCATGAAGCTTTCTTT. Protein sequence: CASSPPGVHEAFF.

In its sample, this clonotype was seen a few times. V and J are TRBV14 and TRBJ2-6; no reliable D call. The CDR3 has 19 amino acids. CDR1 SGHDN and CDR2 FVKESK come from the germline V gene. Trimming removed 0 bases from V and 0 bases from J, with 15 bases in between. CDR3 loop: CASSQDKVVRYSGANVLTF. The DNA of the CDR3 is TGTGCCAGCAGCCAAGATAAGGTAGTAAGATACTCTGGGGCCAACGTCCTGACTTTC. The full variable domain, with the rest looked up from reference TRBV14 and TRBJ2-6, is EAGVTQFPSHSVIEKGQTVTLRCDPISGHDNLYWYRRVMGKEIKFLLHFVKESKQDESGMPNNRFLAERTGGTYSTLKVQPAELEDSGVYFCASSQDKVVRYSGANVLTFGAGSRLTVL.

The CDR3 DNA sequence: TGTGCCAGCAGTTCAAATCGACAGTCCTATGGCTACACCTTC. It is translated as CASSSNRQSYGYTF. V gene TRBV28 combines with J gene TRBJ1-2; a possible D gene is TRBD1 (5 bases). Germline CDR1 and CDR2: MDHEN and SYDVKM. The CDR3 has 14 amino acids. Trimming shortened V by 4 bases and J by 4 bases, and 13 bases separated the two germline ends.

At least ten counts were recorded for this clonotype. CDR3 protein: CAISEMGKTSYEQYF. As DNA, the CDR3 is TGTGCCATCAGTGAGATGGGTAAAACCTCCTACGAGCAGTACTTC. The chain uses TRBV10-3 and TRBJ2-7, with D uncertain. Germline V gives CDR1 ENHRY, CDR2 SYGVKD. This CDR3 region has 15 residues. Trimming removed 2 bases at V and 0 bases at J, with 11 bases between.

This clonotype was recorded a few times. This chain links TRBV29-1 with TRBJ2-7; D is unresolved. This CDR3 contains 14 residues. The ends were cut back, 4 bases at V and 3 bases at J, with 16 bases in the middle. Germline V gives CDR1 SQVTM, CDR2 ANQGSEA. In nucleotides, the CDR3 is TGCAGCGTTGCCCGAAGCCTAGGGAACTACGAGCAGTACTTC. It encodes CSVARSLGNYEQYF.